This T cell receptor beta chain originates from a study of blood T cell repertoires in COVID-19. Across the study: Spain, Italy and the United States supplied samples that represented acute and convalescent COVID-19.

Enrolled through a virtual design, the participants were between 18 and 89 years of age and came from 24 US areas. Participants reported their clinical history, and cohort assignment relied on those reports. In the original workflow: Estimation of nucleated cell counts relied on the amplification of reference gene primers. The protocol was immunoSEQ multiplex PCR, while the TCRdb copy is restricted to in-frame clones and leaves out a portion. V and J calls and clone size are copied from that table; D and trimming were computed from the DNA. Here the sample spans a few hundred thousand clones, less than 95% being singletons. The V and J ends lost 2 bases and 5 bases, in that order; junction bases with no gene match: 1. From germline, CDR1 is SGHDT and CDR2 YYEEEE. The CDR3 length is 14 residues.

The sequencing sample was made of PBMCs or T cells enriched from blood (not recorded which). The origin of this receptor is a man younger than 35 who had recovered from COVID-19. V is TRBV5-6 and J is TRBJ1-5, with 10 bases lining up with TRBD1. The CDR3 DNA reads as TGTGCCAGCAGCTTAGGACAGGGGGATCAGCCCCAGCATTTT. It translates to CASSLGQGDQPQHF.